Listed below are T cell receptor beta chains from one sample, sequenced in a study of cytomegalovirus exposure and HLA in healthy donors. Clones were sequenced by immunoSEQ multiplex PCR, and TCRdb holds only the in-frame ones, with some missing. This table has 83,000 or so clones, around 79% appearing once. The sequenced sample was PBMCs. The receptors come from a woman aged 40 to 50 in good health and CMV-seropositive. Both conserved end residues are part of each CDR3. D genes are given only for firm matches. Only some rows state a clone size, as once, few, many or a class for expanded clones.

J gene | V gene | CDR3 length | clone size | D gene | CDR3 protein | CDR3 DNA
TRBJ1-1 | TRBV19 | 16 | NA | TRBD1 | CASSIASGTRGTEAFF | TGTGCCAGTAGTATTGCTTCCGGGACCAGGGGGACTGAAGCTTTCTTT
TRBJ2-1 | TRBV27 | 14 | NA | TRBD1 | CASSLQGTYNEQFF | TGTGCCAGCAGTCTACAGGGGACCTACAATGAGCAGTTCTTC
TRBJ1-2 | TRBV7-9 | 14 | few | NA | CASSPGYNSYGYTF | TGTGCCAGCAGCCCCGGGTACAATAGCTATGGCTACACCTTC
TRBJ1-5 | TRBV7-6 | 15 | NA | TRBD1 | CASSTGQGLSQPQHF | TGTGCCAGCAGCACCGGACAGGGGTTATCTCAGCCCCAGCATTTT
TRBJ1-4 | TRBV7-2 | 16 | NA | TRBD1 | CASSPNTGTGWEKLFF | TGTGCCAGCAGCCCAAACACCGGGACAGGGTGGGAAAAACTGTTTTTT
TRBJ2-7 | TRBV6-5 | 12 | NA | NA | CASRTSGYEQYF | TGTGCCAGCAGAACCTCAGGGTACGAGCAGTACTTC
TRBJ2-2 | TRBV29-1 | 14 | once | NA | CSVLSGVGTGELFF | TGCAGCGTTTTATCGGGGGTTGGGACCGGGGAGCTGTTTTTT
TRBJ1-1 | TRBV11-3 | 15 | NA | TRBD1 | CASSSGTGPATEAFF | TGTGCCAGCAGCTCAGGGACAGGGCCGGCAACTGAAGCTTTCTTT
TRBJ1-3 | TRBV27 | 11 | NA | NA | CASSPGDTIYF | TGTGCCAGCAGTCCCGGGGACACCATATATTTT
TRBJ2-2 | TRBV28 | 15 | NA | TRBD2 | CASNPSGRGTGELFF | TGTGCCAGCAATCCTAGCGGGAGAGGCACCGGGGAGCTGTTTTTT
TRBJ2-7 | TRBV30 | 14 | NA | NA | CAWSWGGAGYEQYF | TGTGCCTGGAGTTGGGGGGGGGCAGGATACGAGCAGTACTTC
TRBJ2-7 | TRBV5-1 | 15 | NA | TRBD1 | CASSLRTGDVRGQYF | TGCGCCAGCAGCTTGCGGACAGGGGATGTACGAGGGCAGTACTTC
TRBJ2-7 | TRBV11-3 | 15 | NA | NA | CASSLEAEWCYEQYF | TGTGCCAGCAGCTTAGAGGCGGAATGGTGCTACGAGCAGTACTTC
TRBJ2-1 | TRBV6-6 | 14 | NA | TRBD2 | CASRTSGRAHEQFF | TGTGCCAGCAGGACTAGCGGGAGGGCCCATGAGCAGTTCTTC
TRBJ1-1 | TRBV29-1 | 11 | NA | NA | CSAWEAGEAFF | TGCAGCGCCTGGGAGGCGGGTGAAGCTTTCTTT
TRBJ2-2 | TRBV5-4 | 15 | NA | NA | CASSRQDSNTGELFF | TGTGCCAGCAGCCGACAGGATTCGAACACCGGGGAGCTGTTTTTT
TRBJ1-1 | TRBV11-1 | 13 | NA | NA | CASSQGTGTEAFF | TGTGCCAGCAGCCAGGGGACGGGCACTGAAGCTTTCTTT
TRBJ1-1 | TRBV15 | 14 | few | TRBD1 | CATSIGTANTEAFF | TGTGCCACCAGCATAGGGACAGCGAACACTGAAGCTTTCTTT
TRBJ2-1 | TRBV28 | 13 | NA | NA | CASSLRPSNEQFF | TGTGCCAGCAGTTTACGTCCCTCCAATGAGCAGTTCTTC
TRBJ1-5 | TRBV9 | 14 | NA | NA | CAGSVDGAGQPQHF | TGTGCCGGCAGCGTAGATGGGGCTGGTCAGCCCCAGCATTTT
TRBJ1-3 | TRBV7-9 | 14 | NA | NA | CASSSGASGNTIYF | TGTGCCAGCAGCTCCGGAGCGTCTGGAAACACCATATATTTT
TRBJ1-6 | TRBV9 | 15 | few | TRBD1 | CASSVSGTGFSPLHF | TGTGCCAGCAGCGTATCTGGGACAGGGTTTTCACCCCTCCACTTT
TRBJ1-2 | TRBV2 | 13 | NA | NA | CASSESANYGYTF | TGTGCCAGCAGTGAATCAGCTAACTATGGCTACACCTTC
TRBJ1-5 | TRBV28 | 14 | NA | TRBD1 | CASSPRQGNQPQHF | TGTGCCAGCAGCCCTAGACAGGGTAATCAGCCCCAGCATTTT
TRBJ1-4 | TRBV6-1 | 15 | NA | TRBD1 | CASSAQTGVNEKLFF | TGTGCCAGCAGTGCCCAGACAGGGGTTAATGAAAAACTGTTTTTT
TRBJ2-1 | TRBV9 | 13 | NA | NA | CASSETGGRGQFF | TGTGCCAGCAGCGAAACTGGAGGGCGGGGGCAGTTCTTC
TRBJ2-3 | TRBV28 | 15 | once | TRBD1 | CASTPGQGYTDTQYF | TGTGCCAGCACCCCCGGACAGGGATACACAGATACGCAGTATTTT
TRBJ1-3 | TRBV28 | 15 | few | NA | CASSPSIVSGNTIYF | TGTGCCAGCAGTCCTTCGATAGTCTCTGGAAACACCATATATTTT
TRBJ1-2 | TRBV7-2 | 14 | NA | NA | CASTQGQTSSGYTF | TGTGCCAGCACCCAGGGGCAGACCAGCAGTGGCTACACCTTC
TRBJ2-2 | TRBV5-4 | 16 | NA | NA | CASSLESRAVTGELFF | TGTGCCAGCAGCTTGGAGTCCAGGGCTGTGACCGGGGAGCTGTTTTTT
TRBJ2-7 | TRBV7-2 | 16 | NA | TRBD2 | CASSSTSGRSRHEQYF | TGTGCCAGCAGCTCGACTAGCGGGAGGTCCCGGCACGAGCAGTACTTC
TRBJ2-7 | TRBV19 | 14 | NA | NA | CASSIQAGDTEQYF | TGTGCCAGTAGTATACAGGCGGGGGACACTGAGCAGTACTTC
TRBJ2-2 | TRBV11-3 | 17 | NA | TRBD2 | CASSSGLAGLNTGELFF | TGTGCCAGCAGCTCGGGACTAGCGGGGCTGAACACCGGGGAGCTGTTTTTT
TRBJ2-3 | TRBV7-8 | 16 | few | TRBD2 | CASSQGLAGGTDTQYF | TGTGCCAGCAGCCAGGGACTAGCGGGGGGAACAGATACGCAGTATTTT
TRBJ2-5 | TRBV15 | 13 | NA | NA | CATSTSSVETQYF | TGTGCCACCAGCACCTCCTCGGTGGAGACCCAGTACTTC
TRBJ2-7 | TRBV5-1 | 16 | NA | NA | CASSLALGEESYEQYF | TGCGCCAGCAGCTTGGCGTTAGGAGAAGAGTCCTACGAGCAGTACTTC
TRBJ2-5 | TRBV28 | 15 | NA | NA | CASSGEVVRRETQYF | TGTGCCAGCAGTGGAGAGGTGGTCCGCCGAGAGACCCAGTACTTC
TRBJ1-2 | TRBV6-1 | 12 | once | NA | CASRRTDYGYTF | TGTGCCAGCAGAAGGACAGATTATGGCTACACCTTC
TRBJ2-5 | TRBV18 | 14 | NA | NA | CASSPNAGQETQYF | TGTGCCAGCTCACCAAACGCAGGGCAAGAGACCCAGTACTTC
TRBJ2-1 | TRBV7-2 | 14 | NA | NA | CASSLEAGPREQFF | TGTGCCAGCAGCTTAGAGGCGGGCCCGCGAGAGCAGTTCTTC
TRBJ2-1 | TRBV25-1 | 15 | NA | NA | CASSVGGTSYNEQFF | TGTGCCAGCAGTGTAGGAGGCACCTCCTACAATGAGCAGTTCTTC
TRBJ2-5 | TRBV30 | 13 | NA | NA | CAWSVGQGGTQYF | TGTGCCTGGAGTGTTGGGCAGGGAGGGACCCAGTACTTC
TRBJ2-7 | TRBV21-1 | 14 | NA | NA | CASSTPQGFNEQYF | TGTGCCAGCAGCACACCCCAGGGGTTCAACGAGCAGTACTTC
TRBJ1-5 | TRBV28 | 14 | few | TRBD1 | CASSFGQGGQPQHF | TGTGCCAGCAGTTTTGGACAGGGAGGTCAGCCCCAGCATTTT
TRBJ1-1 | TRBV10-2 | 12 | NA | TRBD1 | CASSGRGHEAFF | TGCGCCAGCAGTGGCAGGGGGCATGAAGCTTTCTTT
TRBJ1-1 | TRBV5-1 | 16 | NA | TRBD1 | CASSPLQVGQGTEAFF | TGCGCCAGCAGTCCGTTGCAGGTGGGACAGGGCACTGAAGCTTTCTTT